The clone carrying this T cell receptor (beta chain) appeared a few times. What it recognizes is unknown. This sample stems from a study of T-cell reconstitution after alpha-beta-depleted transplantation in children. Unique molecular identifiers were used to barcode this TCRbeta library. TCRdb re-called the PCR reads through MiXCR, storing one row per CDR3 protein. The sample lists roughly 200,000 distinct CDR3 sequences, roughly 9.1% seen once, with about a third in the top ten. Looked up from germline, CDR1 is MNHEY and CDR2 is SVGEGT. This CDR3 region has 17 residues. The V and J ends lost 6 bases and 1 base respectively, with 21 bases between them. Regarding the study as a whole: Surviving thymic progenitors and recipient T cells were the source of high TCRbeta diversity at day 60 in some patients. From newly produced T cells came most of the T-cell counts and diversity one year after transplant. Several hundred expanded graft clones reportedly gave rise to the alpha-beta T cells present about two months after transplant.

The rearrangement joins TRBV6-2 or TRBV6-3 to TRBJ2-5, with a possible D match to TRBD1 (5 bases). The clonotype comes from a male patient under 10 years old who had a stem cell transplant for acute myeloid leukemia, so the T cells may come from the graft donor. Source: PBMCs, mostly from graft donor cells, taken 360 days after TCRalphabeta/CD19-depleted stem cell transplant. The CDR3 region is CASSWAREGASQETQYF. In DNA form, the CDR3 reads TGTGCCAGCAGCTGGGCAAGGGAAGGGGCCAGCCAAGAGACCCAGTACTTC.